This T cell receptor (beta chain) was sequenced in a study of T cells in Graves' hyperthyroidism and ophthalmopathy. Study-wide context: Peripheral blood was collected at initial diagnosis, before any treatment.

CDR1 is GTSNPN and CDR2 is SVGIG in the germline V gene (reference sequence). The J segment lost 1 base and the V segment lost 3 bases, leaving 3 bases of the junction unmatched. This CDR3 contains 13 residues. RNA transcripts provided the source from which TCR beta CDR3 regions were amplified. TCR CDR3 regions were first amplified by RT-PCR with HTBI primers. TCRdb called the multiplex PCR reads again in MiXCR, with one record for every CDR3 protein. The table has hundreds of thousands of distinct CDR3 sequences, 14% to 15% seen once. There are many counts of this clonotype. The antigen remains unidentified. Exclusion of a patient resulted from uncontrolled infection, other autoimmune disease, pregnancy or lactation. Using over 8.5 ml of fresh peripheral blood, PBMCs were prepared. Findings of the study overall: From stable hyperthyroidism, ophthalmopathy was set apart by a 13 V-J model.

This sequence originates from a man between 18 and 29 years old with Graves' ophthalmopathy. The chain is built from TRBV30 and TRBJ2-7; 7 bases line up with TRBD1. The sequenced sample was blood. CDR3 sequence (DNA): TGTGCCTGGAGCCACAGGGGATCCTACGAGCAGTACTTC. Protein product: CAWSHRGSYEQYF.